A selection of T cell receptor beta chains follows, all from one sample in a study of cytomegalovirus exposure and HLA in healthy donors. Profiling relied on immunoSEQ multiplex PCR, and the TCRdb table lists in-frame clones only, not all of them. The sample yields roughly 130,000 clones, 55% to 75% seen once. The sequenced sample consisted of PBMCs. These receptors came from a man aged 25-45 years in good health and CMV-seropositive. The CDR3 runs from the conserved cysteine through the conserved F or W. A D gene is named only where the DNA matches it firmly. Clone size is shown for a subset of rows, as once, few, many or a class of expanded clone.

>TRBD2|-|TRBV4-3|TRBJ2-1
TGCGCCAGCAGCCAAGATGGGCCTAGCGGCCACAATGAGCAGTTCTTC
CASSQDGPSGHNEQFF
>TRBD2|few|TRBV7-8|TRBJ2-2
TGTGCCAGCACCCCGAGGGCCCTAGCGGGAGGTGACGGGGAGCTGTTTTTT
CASTPRALAGGDGELFF
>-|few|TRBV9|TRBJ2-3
TGTGCCAGCAGCGTAGGAACAAATCAGGGAGATACGCAGTATTTT
CASSVGTNQGDTQYF
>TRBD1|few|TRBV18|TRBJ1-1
TGTGCCAGCTCACGGTCCGGGACAGAGAGCGCTTTCTTT
CASSRSGTESAFF
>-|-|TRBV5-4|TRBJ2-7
TGTGCCAGCAGCCTCCCTGGGGCGGACGAGCAGTACTTC
CASSLPGADEQYF
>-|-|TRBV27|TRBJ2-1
TGTGCCAGCAGTTTTCTGGAGGACAATGAGCAGTTCTTC
CASSFLEDNEQFF
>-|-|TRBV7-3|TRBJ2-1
TGTGCCAGCAGCTCCCGGGATCCATTTTCCTACAATGAGCAGTTCTTC
CASSSRDPFSYNEQFF
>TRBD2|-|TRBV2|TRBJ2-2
TGTGCCAGCAGTGATGGCACAGGAGCGGGAGGGCCGAACGGGGAGCTGTTTTTT
CASSDGTGAGGPNGELFF
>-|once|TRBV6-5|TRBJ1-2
TGTGCCAGCAGTCTCAACTCCTATGGCTACACCTTC
CASSLNSYGYTF
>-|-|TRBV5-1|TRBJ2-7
TGCGCCAGCAGCTTGGCAGGGACCTACGAGCAGTACTTC
CASSLAGTYEQYF
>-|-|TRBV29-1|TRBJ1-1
TGCAGCGTTGAATTACAGCCGAACACTGAAGCTTTCTTT
CSVELQPNTEAFF
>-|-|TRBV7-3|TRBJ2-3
TGTGCCAGCAGCTTAACCCCTGGGACTGCAGATACGCAGTATTTT
CASSLTPGTADTQYF
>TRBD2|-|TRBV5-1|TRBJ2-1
TGCGCCAGCAGCACGATCCCGGGACTAGCTGAGACTAATGAGCAGTTCTTC
CASSTIPGLAETNEQFF
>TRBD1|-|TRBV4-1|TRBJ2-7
TGCGCCAGCAGCCAAGGAGAACAGGGGTACGAGCAGTACTTC
CASSQGEQGYEQYF
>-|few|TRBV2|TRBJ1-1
TGTGCCAGCAGTGATAGCCTGGGTATGAACACTGAAGCTTTCTTT
CASSDSLGMNTEAFF
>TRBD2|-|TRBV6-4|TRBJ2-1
TGTGCCAGCAGTGAACTAGCGGGAGGGCACAATGAGCAGTTCTTC
CASSELAGGHNEQFF
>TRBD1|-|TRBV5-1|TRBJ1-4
TGCGCCAGCAGCTTGCCCGTAGGGACAGGGGGGGAAAAACTGTTTTTT
CASSLPVGTGGEKLFF
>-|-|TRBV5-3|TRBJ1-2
TGTGCCAGAAGCTTGGATTCAGGGGAGGGATATGGCTACACCTTC
CARSLDSGEGYGYTF